This entry concerns a single T cell receptor beta chain. The target antigen is unknown. Researchers amplified the TCR beta CDR3 regions from RNA transcripts. The HTBI primer set was used in a first-round RT-PCR of the TCR CDR3. TCRdb ran MiXCR on the multiplex PCR reads and lists one entry per CDR3 protein. The sample holds 450,000 to 700,000 distinct CDR3 sequences, under 60% seen once. This record comes from a study of T cells in Graves' hyperthyroidism and ophthalmopathy. Overall study findings and caveats: The blood repertoire included most of the expanded thyroid clonotypes above 0.001. Stable hyperthyroidism and ophthalmopathy were separated using 13 V-J signatures.

Diagnostic assessment was based on clinical symptoms, serum thyroxine and TRAb, thyroid ultrasound and orbital computed tomography. Source material: peripheral blood or thyroid tissue (not recorded which). The sequence came from an adult woman with Graves' disease, either hyperthyroidism or ophthalmopathy (not recorded which).

CDR3 sequence: CASQMGSNQPQHF. The CDR3 bases are TGTGCCAGCCAGATGGGGAGCAATCAGCCCCAGCATTTT. The genes are TRBV2 and TRBJ1-5; D is undetermined. Germline CDR1 SNHLY, CDR2 FYNNEI. This CDR3 contains 13 residues. V lost 8 bases and J 1 base, leaving 9 bases between the germline ends. The variable domain in full, completed from reference TRBV2 and TRBJ1-5, reads EPEVTQTPSHQVTQMGQEVILRCVPISNHLYFYWYRQILGQKVEFLVSFYNNEISEKSEIFDDQFSVERPDGSNFTLKIRSTKLEDSAMYFCASQMGSNQPQHFGDGTRLSIL.